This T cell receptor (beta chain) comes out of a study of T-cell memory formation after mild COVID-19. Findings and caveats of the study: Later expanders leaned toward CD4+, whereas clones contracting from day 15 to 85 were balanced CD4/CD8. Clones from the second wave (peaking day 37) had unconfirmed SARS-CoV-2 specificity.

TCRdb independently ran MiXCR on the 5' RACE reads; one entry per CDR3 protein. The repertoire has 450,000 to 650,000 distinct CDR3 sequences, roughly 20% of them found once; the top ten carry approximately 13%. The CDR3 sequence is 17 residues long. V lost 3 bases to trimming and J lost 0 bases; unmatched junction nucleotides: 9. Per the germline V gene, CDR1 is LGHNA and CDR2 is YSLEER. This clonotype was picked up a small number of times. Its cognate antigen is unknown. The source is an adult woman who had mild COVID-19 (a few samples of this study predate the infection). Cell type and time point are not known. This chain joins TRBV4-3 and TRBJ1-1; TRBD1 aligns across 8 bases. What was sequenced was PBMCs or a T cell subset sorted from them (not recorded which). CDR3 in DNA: TGCGCCAGCAGCCAGGACAGGGCCGGGGGCATGAACACTGAAGCTTTCTTT. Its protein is CASSQDRAGGMNTEAFF.